The 29 T cell receptor beta chains in this list originate from one sample, sequenced in a study of blood T cell repertoires in COVID-19. The repertoire was sequenced with immunoSEQ multiplex PCR; TCRdb's copy has only in-frame clones and lacks some. The table lists around 200,000 clones, around 85% of them singletons, with roughly 18% in the top ten. Sample: peripheral blood. These receptors originate from a person aged 70 to 80 with COVID-19, enrolled during active disease.

This rearrangement joins TRBV4-3 to TRBJ2-5, with D maybe TRBD1 (6 bases). Per germline, CDR1 LGHNA and CDR2 YSLEER. With 1 base removed from V and 5 bases from J, the gap between germline ends came to 17 bases. CDR3 length: 16 residues. CDR3 nucleotide sequence: TGCGCCAGCAGCCAAGCTTTTTCTGGGGGCCGGGAGACCCAGTACTTC. Translation: CASSQAFSGGRETQYF.

CDR3 loop: CASSLGQQNTEAFF. The CDR3 DNA reads as TGCGCCAGCAGCTTGGGTCAACAGAACACTGAAGCTTTCTTT. This rearrangement joins TRBV5-1 to TRBJ1-1; D gene uncertain. Per germline, CDR1 SGHRS and CDR2 YFSETQ. This CDR3 is built from 14 residues. V gave up 0 bases and J gave up 1 base, with 7 bases separating them.

V usage is TRBV6-5 and J usage is TRBJ2-1; 8 bases align to TRBD1. This CDR3 is 14 amino acids long. The junction had 9 bases not matched to a gene; V was cut back by 9 bases and J by 5 bases. Germline values: CDR1 MNHEY, CDR2 SVGAGI. CDR3 nucleotides: TGTGCCAGTCGAGGACAGGGTTGGAACAATGAGCAGTTCTTC. This encodes CASRGQGWNNEQFF.

This chain uses TRBV19 with TRBJ2-5; D might be TRBD1 (6 bases). This CDR3 is 16 amino acids long. Germline V CDR1 and CDR2: LNHDA, SQIVND (reference sequence). The germline V and J ends were trimmed by 5 bases and 3 bases, with 19 bases remaining between them. The CDR3 spells CASSSPRMGAKETQYF. Written as DNA, the CDR3 is TGTGCCAGTAGTTCTCCTCGGATGGGGGCTAAAGAGACCCAGTACTTC.

The chain carries TRBV27 and TRBJ2-3, with TRBD1 identical over 8 bases. The CDR3 sequence is 15 residues long. CDR1 is MNHEY, CDR2 SMNVEV, per germline (reference sequence). Trimming at V came to 5 bases and at J to 1 base, leaving 5 bases not matched to a gene. The CDR3 loop reads CASSHGQGGTDTQYF. DNA of the CDR3: TGTGCCAGCAGTCATGGACAGGGAGGCACAGATACGCAGTATTTT.

The chain has TRBV6-5 and TRBJ1-2; possible D gene TRBD1, 5 bases. This CDR3 has 15 amino acids. Trimming took 0 bases from V and 8 from J, leaving 16 bases between them. Germline CDR1 is MNHEY and CDR2 is SVGAGI. In nucleotides, the CDR3 is TGTGCCAGCAGTTACTCGAGCGGGGCCTTGGGAGGCTACACCTTC. Translating gives CASSYSSGALGGYTF.

The chain links TRBV11-3 to TRBJ1-3; D not certain. CDR1 SGHNT and CDR2 YENEEA come from the germline V gene. The CDR3 length is 12 residues. V was trimmed by 5 bases and J by 3 bases, leaving 5 bases between them. This CDR3 is CASSLSGNTIYF. Here the CDR3 DNA reads TGTGCCAGCAGCCTTAGTGGAAACACCATATATTTT. The full variable domain, its missing parts supplied by reference TRBV11-3 and TRBJ1-3, is EAGVVQSPRYKIIEKKQPVAFWCNPISGHNTLYWYLQNLGQGPELLIRYENEEAVDDSQLPKDRFSAERLKGVDSTLKIQPAELGDSAVYLCASSLSGNTIYFGEGSWLTVV.

The chain has TRBV7-8 and TRBJ2-3; D unclear. Germline loops: CDR1 SGHVS, CDR2 FQNEAQ. V gave up 5 bases and J gave up 8 bases, with 14 bases separating them. The length of the CDR3 is 13 residues. CDR3 DNA: TGTGCCAGCAGCCAAAGTCCCCGGAGTACGCAGTATTTT. Its translation is CASSQSPRSTQYF.

The rearrangement uses TRBV6-1 and TRBJ2-3; TRBD2 agrees at 9 bases. Trimming cost V 3 bases and J 6 bases; bases outside gene matches: 7. The germline CDR1 and CDR2 sequences are MNHNS and SASEGT. CDR3 length equals 15 residues. CDR3 nucleotides: TGTGCCAGCAGTGACGTGGGGACTAGCAGTGATACGCAGTATTTT. This codes for CASSDVGTSSDTQYF.

The rearrangement uses TRBV6-1 and TRBJ1-4; D is uncertain. Germline CDR1 reads MNHNS; CDR2 reads SASEGT. V was cut by 1 base and J by 0 bases, with 6 bases left in between. CDR3 length: 15 amino acids. CDR3 residues: CASSEVRATNEKLFF. The CDR3 coding sequence is TGTGCCAGCAGTGAAGTAAGAGCAACTAATGAAAAACTGTTTTTT.

The chain combines TRBV7-2 with TRBJ2-2, with 9 bases fitting TRBD2. This CDR3 has 17 residues. The trim removed 3 bases at V and 6 bases at J, leaving 11 bases unmatched. CDR1 is SGHTA and CDR2 is FQGNSA in the germline V gene. The CDR3 is CASSFISLAGRPGELFF. CDR3 DNA: TGTGCCAGCAGCTTCATCTCCCTAGCGGGACGGCCCGGGGAGCTGTTTTTT.

The chain employs TRBV9 and TRBJ1-3; D remains ambiguous. V was trimmed by 3 bases and J by 0 bases, leaving 10 bases between them. This CDR3 is 15 amino acids long. The V gene's germline CDR1 is SGDLS and CDR2 YYNGEE. The CDR3 DNA follows: TGTGCCAGCAGCGCCCTGAGTGTCTCTGGAAACACCATATATTTT. This sequence encodes CASSALSVSGNTIYF. Full variable domain (remainder filled in from reference TRBV9 and TRBJ1-3): DSGVTQTPKHLITATGQRVTLRCSPRSGDLSVYWYQQSLDQGLQFLIQYYNGEERAKGNILERFSAQQFPDLHSELNLSSLELGDSALYFCASSALSVSGNTIYFGEGSWLTVV.

The gene calls are TRBV5-8 and TRBJ2-3; 12 bases agree with TRBD2. Germline-derived CDR1 and CDR2 are SGHTS and YDEGEE. The CDR3 has 16 residues. J was trimmed by 7 bases and V by 2 bases; bases with no gene match: 8. The CDR3 region has the DNA TGTGCCAGCAGCTTCCTAAAGACTAGCGGGAGTTATACGCAGTATTTT. Translated: CASSFLKTSGSYTQYF.

This clone has just one count. The chain joins TRBV29-1 to TRBJ2-3, with 9 bases that match TRBD2. Losses at the gene ends were 1 base for V and 3 bases for J; bases not matched to a gene: 11. The CDR3 consists of 17 residues. Germline assignment: CDR1 SQVTM and CDR2 ANQGSEA. The CDR3 region is CSVEAELAGPNTDTQYF. CDR3 DNA sequence: TGCAGCGTTGAAGCGGAACTAGCGGGTCCCAATACAGATACGCAGTATTTT.

This chain uses TRBV12-3 or TRBV12-4 with TRBJ2-3, with 8 positions matching TRBD1. Trimming at V came to 4 bases and at J to 5 bases, leaving 2 bases not matched to a gene. CDR3 size: 13 residues. The CDR3 region is CASSSDRGDTQYF. As DNA, the CDR3 is TGTGCCAGCAGTTCCGACAGGGGAGATACGCAGTATTTT.

The genes are TRBV7-3 and TRBJ2-1; D not certain. Trimming removed 4 bases at V and 1 base at J, with 20 bases between. The CDR3 extends over 18 amino acids. Germline CDR1 and CDR2: SGHTA and FQGTGA. The CDR3 region has the DNA TGTGCCAGCAGCTCAGTAGTTTTTGGGCCGAGTTCCTACAATGAGCAGTTCTTC. This codes for CASSSVVFGPSSYNEQFF.

CDR3 amino acids: CASNFVPLLAGVYEQYF. CDR3 DNA sequence: TGTGCCAGCAATTTCGTCCCTTTACTAGCGGGAGTTTACGAGCAGTACTTC. V and J are TRBV28 and TRBJ2-7; TRBD2 matches 11 bases. Germline CDR1 and CDR2: MDHEN and SYDVKM. The CDR3 contains 17 residues. The junction had 15 bases not matched to a gene; V was cut back by 7 bases and J by 4 bases.

J is TRBJ1-3 and V is TRBV9; D perhaps matches TRBD1 (6 bases). This CDR3 spans 17 amino acids. V was cut by 4 bases and J by 0 bases, with 17 bases left in between. CDR1 and CDR2 from the germline V gene are SGDLS and YYNGEE. CDR3 nucleotides: TGTGCCAGCAGCCCCGTGACAGGTCCCTACTCTGGAAACACCATATATTTT. It codes for CASSPVTGPYSGNTIYF.

V is TRBV27 and J is TRBJ1-2; D is undetermined. Deletions cut 7 bases from V and 4 bases from J, with 19 bases between. CDR3 size: 15 residues. Germline V gives CDR1 MNHEY, CDR2 SMNVEV (reference sequence). The CDR3 nucleotides are TGTGCCAGCACCCCCCATCGCGACGGGTCCTATGGCTACACCTTC. This codes for CASTPHRDGSYGYTF.

The chain is built from TRBV15 and TRBJ1-2; 8 nucleotides align to TRBD1. This CDR3 region has 14 residues. J gave up 3 bases and V 6 bases, and 6 bases lay outside the gene matches. CDR1 is LNHNV, CDR2 YYDKDF, per germline (reference sequence). The CDR3 nucleotides read TGTGCCACCAGTTTCCAGGGACAGGACTATGGCTACACCTTC. Amino acid sequence: CATSFQGQDYGYTF.

This clone is a singleton in its sample. The CDR3: CASSYSITSGQETQYF. As DNA, the CDR3 is TGTGCCAGCAGTTACTCGATAACTAGCGGACAAGAGACCCAGTACTTC. This sequence joins TRBV6-5 and TRBJ2-5, with TRBD2 matching over 8 bases. V dropped 0 bases and J dropped 2; count of bases not matched to a gene: 5. CDR1 and CDR2 (germline): MNHEY, SVGAGI. The CDR3 has 16 residues.

Written as DNA, the CDR3 is TGTGCCAGCAGCCAGGGGACAGGGGACAATTCACCCCTCCACTTT. It is translated as CASSQGTGDNSPLHF. This chain uses TRBV7-9 with TRBJ1-6; 10 bases are a match to TRBD1. J gave up 7 bases and V 5 bases, and 5 bases lay outside the gene matches. The CDR3 covers 15 residues. Per the germline V gene, CDR1 is SEHNR and CDR2 is FQNEAQ (reference sequence).

The chain carries TRBV11-1 and TRBJ2-7, with TRBD2 identical over 14 bases. Trimming at V came to 0 bases and at J to 7 bases, leaving 5 bases not matched to a gene. Germline CDR1 is SGHAT and CDR2 is FQDESV (reference sequence). The CDR3 runs to 16 residues. CDR3 in DNA: TGTGCCAGCAGCTTAGCGAGGGGACTAGCGGGAGTAGAGCAGTACTTC. Protein sequence: CASSLARGLAGVEQYF.

V and J are TRBV6-5 and TRBJ1-2, with unresolved D. The CDR3 sequence is 14 residues long. With 6 bases removed from V and 2 bases from J, the gap between germline ends came to 13 bases. Germline V gene lookup returns CDR1 MNHEY and CDR2 SVGAGI. The CDR3 loop reads CASRPPGRNYGYTF. The CDR3, as DNA: TGTGCCAGCAGGCCCCCGGGGAGGAACTATGGCTACACCTTC.

The chain recombines TRBV6-1 with TRBJ2-7; perhaps TRBD1 as D (6 bases). Trimming stripped 0 bases from V and 9 bases from J, with 12 bases between. The CDR3 loop spans 13 amino acids. CDR1 and CDR2 (germline): MNHNS, SASEGT. In nucleotides, the CDR3 is TGTGCCAGCAGTGAAGCAAGGGGGACGGGGCAGTACTTC. This translates into CASSEARGTGQYF.

The chain uses TRBV9 and TRBJ2-3; TRBD2 aligns across 9 bases. This CDR3 has 15 amino acids. Germline V gives CDR1 SGDLS, CDR2 YYNGEE. V shed 3 bases and J 4 bases; nucleotides not matched to a gene: 6. CDR3 loop: CASSGSGSSADTQYF. The CDR3 nucleotides read TGTGCCAGCAGCGGTAGCGGGAGTAGTGCAGATACGCAGTATTTT.

The V gene is TRBV5-4, the J gene TRBJ2-2, with D tentatively TRBD1 (6 bases). Germline assignment: CDR1 SGHNT and CDR2 YYREEE (reference sequence). The V and J ends lost 1 base and 4 bases respectively, with 11 bases between them. The CDR3 totals 15 residues. DNA for the CDR3: TGTGCCAGCAGCTTGAATACAGGGTCCACCGGGGAGCTGTTTTTT. Encoded protein: CASSLNTGSTGELFF. Complete variable domain (other parts from reference TRBV5-4 and TRBJ2-2): ETGVTQSPTHLIKTRGQQVTLRCSSQSGHNTVSWYQQALGQGPQFIFQYYREEENGRGNFPPRFSGLQFPNYSSELNVNALELDDSALYLCASSLNTGSTGELFFGEGSRLTVL.

The CDR3: CSVPDSLRTSGRETQYF. In DNA, the CDR3 is TGCAGCGTTCCGGACTCTCTCAGGACTAGCGGGAGGGAGACCCAGTACTTC. The rearrangement links TRBV29-1 to TRBJ2-5; 14 bases are shared with TRBD2. The CDR3 sequence is 17 residues long. From germline, CDR1 is SQVTM and CDR2 ANQGSEA. The V and J ends lost 5 bases and 5 bases, in that order; junction bases with no gene match: 13.

This sequence joins TRBV18 and TRBJ2-7; perhaps TRBD1 as D (6 bases). Germline CDR1 reads KGHSH; CDR2 reads LQKENI. The CDR3 runs to 13 residues. Trimming cost V 6 bases and J 3 bases, with 12 bases left between them. In nucleotides, the CDR3 is TGTGCCAGCTCGCGGACAGATAACTACGAGCAGTACTTC. Its protein product is CASSRTDNYEQYF.